Below, 28 T cell receptor beta chains from the same sample are listed, as sequenced in a study of shared clonotypes between healthy human individuals. Measured with immunoSEQ multiplex PCR; TCRdb has only the in-frame clones, and not every one. Of around 430,000 clones listed, around 79% are singletons. Sequenced sample: PBMCs. Receptors were obtained from a woman between 40 and 50 years old in good health. Some clones in this sample may be carry-over from other donors' samples.

This clone was seen only once. J is TRBJ2-2 and V is TRBV7-9; tentative D call: TRBD2 (6 bases). This CDR3 spans 17 amino acids. Per germline, CDR1 SEHNR and CDR2 FQNEAQ (reference sequence). V lost 6 bases, J lost 7 bases, and 24 bases lay in between. CDR3 residues: CASSPGVGAWDDGELFF. The DNA of the CDR3 is TGTGCCAGCAGTCCGGGGGTTGGGGCTTGGGACGACGGGGAGCTGTTTTTT.

The rearrangement links TRBV27 to TRBJ2-1, with a tentative D call TRBD1 (6 bases). CDR3 length: 12 residues. Germline values: CDR1 MNHEY, CDR2 SMNVEV (reference sequence). The germline V and J ends were trimmed by 6 bases and 13 bases, with 16 bases remaining between them. Written as DNA, the CDR3 is TGTGCCAGCAGGAACAGGGCCGGTGGACAGTTCTTC. Its translation is CASRNRAGGQFF.

J is TRBJ2-1 and V is TRBV18; 7 nucleotides line up with TRBD2. The germline CDR1 and CDR2 sequences are KGHSH and LQKENI. The CDR3 is 15 residues long. J lost 6 bases, V lost 2 bases, and 7 bases had no gene match. CDR3 sequence (DNA): TGTGCCAGCTCACCAGGGACTAAATCCCCCAATGAGCAGTTCTTC. This translates into CASSPGTKSPNEQFF.

This chain uses TRBV7-2 with TRBJ2-2; TRBD1 or TRBD2 may be the D gene (5 bases each). Trimming shortened V by 1 base and J by 6 bases, and 15 bases separated the two germline ends. CDR3 length: 16 amino acids. The V gene's germline CDR1 is SGHTA and CDR2 FQGNSA. CDR3: CASSLVGTVTAGELFF. CDR3 in DNA: TGTGCCAGCAGCTTAGTCGGGACCGTAACCGCCGGGGAGCTGTTTTTT.

The chain recombines TRBV2 with TRBJ1-2; 7 nucleotides match TRBD1. J gave up 6 bases and V 8 bases, and 15 bases lay outside the gene matches. The CDR3 spans 15 residues. CDR1 is SNHLY and CDR2 is FYNNEI in the germline V gene. The CDR3 spells CASRTLRGRLNGYTF. In nucleotides, the CDR3 is TGTGCCAGCCGGACCCTCAGGGGGAGATTGAATGGCTACACCTTC.

This clone was detected once. The chain combines TRBV28 with TRBJ1-3; TRBD1 is a possible D gene (6 bases). The CDR3 extends over 14 amino acids. CDR1 and CDR2 from the germline V gene are MDHEN and SYDVKM. The V gene lost 1 base and the J gene lost 2 bases, with 6 bases spanning the gap. The CDR3 DNA is TGTGCCAGCAGTTTATACAGGGCTGGAAACACCATATATTTT. Encoded protein: CASSLYRAGNTIYF.

This clone came up once. The J gene is TRBJ2-3, the V gene TRBV6-6; 7 nucleotides match TRBD2. CDR1 is MNHNY, CDR2 SVGAGI, per germline (reference sequence). V trimming: 6 bases; J trimming: 3 bases; junction bases outside the gene matches: 6. This CDR3 has 14 amino acids. Written as DNA, the CDR3 is TGTGCCAGCAGCCCTCGACTAGCTACAGATACGCAGTATTTT. Protein: CASSPRLATDTQYF.

V and J are TRBV7-9 and TRBJ1-1, with D hard to call. V lost 5 bases to trimming and J lost 5 bases, with 12 bases between them. The CDR3 consists of 13 residues. The germline gives CDR1 SEHNR, CDR2 FQNEAQ (reference sequence). The CDR3, as DNA: TGTGCCAGCAGCCCCTCAGGAAGGACTGAAGCTTTCTTT. It yields the protein CASSPSGRTEAFF.

CDR3 nucleotide sequence: TGTGCCAGCAGTTACTCATTGACATCTAGGGGGATTAACGGGGAGCTGTTTTTT. It encodes CASSYSLTSRGINGELFF. J is TRBJ2-2 and V is TRBV27; D is perhaps TRBD1 (6 bases). Germline-derived CDR1 and CDR2 are MNHEY and SMNVEV (reference sequence). The CDR3 runs to 18 residues. Trimming stripped 4 bases from V and 7 bases from J, with 25 bases between.

As concerns this clone: A junction end diverges from the germline sequence, so it may reflect a read error. The gene calls are TRBV18 and TRBJ2-1; unclear D gene. Germline-derived CDR1 and CDR2 are KGHSH and LQKENI. The CDR3 loop spans 11 amino acids. The CDR3 DNA is TGTGCCAGCTCCCCACTCTGGGAGCAGTTCTTC. Translated: CASSPLWEQFF.

The chain recombines TRBV6-5 with TRBJ1-1, with D maybe TRBD1 (6 bases). The CDR3 is 15 residues long. Germline CDR1 MNHEY, CDR2 SVGAGI. V was trimmed by 9 bases and J by 0 bases, leaving 17 bases between them. The CDR3 DNA is TGTGCCAGTGGAGTTAGGGGGATTTTGAACACTGAAGCTTTCTTT. Its protein product is CASGVRGILNTEAFF.

The gene calls are TRBV7-2 and TRBJ2-3, with 11 bases fitting TRBD2. This CDR3 is built from 15 residues. V shed 5 bases and J 5 bases; nucleotides not matched to a gene: 6. CDR1 is SGHTA, CDR2 FQGNSA, per germline. The CDR3 DNA sequence: TGTGCCAGCAGCCCGACTAGCGGGACGGGAGATACGCAGTATTTT. Translation: CASSPTSGTGDTQYF.

This clone was detected only once. V and J are TRBV10-3 and TRBJ2-2; no clear D gene. Between the trimmed V and J ends, which lost 5 bases and 6 bases, there was a span of 16 bases. The germline gives CDR1 ENHRY, CDR2 SYGVKD. CDR3 size: 15 residues. The CDR3 loop is CAISSSPGGPGELFF. The CDR3 DNA is TGTGCCATCAGTTCCTCCCCCGGTGGGCCCGGGGAGCTGTTTTTT.

The genes are TRBV15 and TRBJ1-2; D call uncertain. With 0 bases removed from V and 3 bases from J, the gap between germline ends came to 8 bases. CDR1 and CDR2 from the germline V gene are LNHNV and YYDKDF (reference sequence). CDR3 length: 14 residues. CDR3 in DNA: TGTGCCACCAGCAGAGAGGTAACAGACTATGGCTACACCTTC. Translation gives CATSREVTDYGYTF. Full variable domain (rest looked up from reference TRBV15 and TRBJ1-2): DAMVIQNPRYQVTQFGKPVTLSCSQTLNHNVMYWYQQKSSQAPKLLFHYYDKDFNNEADTPDNFQSRRPNTSFCFLDIRSPGLGDTAMYLCATSREVTDYGYTFGSGTRLTVV.

The chain couples TRBV30 to TRBJ1-2; D gene uncertain. This CDR3 contains 14 residues. Germline V gene lookup returns CDR1 GTSNPN and CDR2 SVGIG (reference sequence). Between the trimmed V and J ends, which lost 3 bases and 8 bases, there was a span of 19 bases. CDR3: CAWRMSGPSAGYTF. DNA of the CDR3: TGTGCCTGGAGGATGTCCGGACCCAGCGCCGGCTACACCTTC. Using reference TRBV30 and TRBJ1-2 for the parts outside the CDR3, the full variable domain is SQTIHQWPATLVQPVGSPLSLECTVEGTSNPNLYWYRQAAGRGLQLLFYSVGIGQISSEVPQNLSASRPQDRQFILSSKKLLLSDSGFYLCAWRMSGPSAGYTFGSGTRLTVV.

The rearrangement joins TRBV5-6 to TRBJ2-7, with 8 nucleotides matching TRBD2. V was pared by 2 bases and J by 6 bases, with 10 bases of the junction left unmatched. CDR3 size: 15 residues. Germline CDR1 SGHDT, CDR2 YYEEEE. CDR3 sequence reads: CASSFGLAENPEQYF. The CDR3, as DNA: TGTGCCAGCAGCTTTGGACTAGCCGAGAATCCCGAGCAGTACTTC.

V and J are TRBV18 and TRBJ2-7, with 7 bases fitting TRBD1. This CDR3 has 15 residues. CDR1 is KGHSH and CDR2 is LQKENI in the germline V gene. V was pared by 1 base and J by 2 bases, with 5 bases of the junction left unmatched. CDR3 amino acids: CASSPLPGQTYEQYF. Written as DNA, the CDR3 is TGTGCCAGCTCACCACTTCCGGGACAGACCTACGAGCAGTACTTC.

About this clone: Different DNA sequences within this sample yield the same CDR3. The rearrangement joins TRBV7-6 to TRBJ2-1; a possible D gene is TRBD1 (7 bases). V was shortened by 9 bases and J by 6 bases, with 24 bases between the two germline ends. The germline V gene encodes CDR1 SGHVS and CDR2 FNYEAQ. This CDR3 is 16 amino acids long. The CDR3 nucleotides are TGTGCCAGTAACACCCGCAGCGACAGGGAGGCCAATGAGCAGTTCTTC. Residues: CASNTRSDREANEQFF. The whole variable domain, remainder taken from reference TRBV7-6 and TRBJ2-1, is GAGVSQSPRYKVTKRGQDVALRCDPISGHVSLYWYRQALGQGPEFLTYFNYEAQQDKSGLPNDRFSAERPEGSISTLTIQRTEQRDSAMYRCASNTRSDREANEQFFGPGTRLTVL.

This clone is a singleton in its sample. The rearrangement links TRBV7-9 to TRBJ2-1, with TRBD1 identical over 10 bases. There are 14 residues in the CDR3. With V trimmed by 3 bases and J by 7 bases, 3 bases remained unmatched. Germline CDR1 and CDR2: SEHNR and FQNEAQ (reference sequence). The CDR3 nucleotides are TGTGCCAGCAGCTTGGGGACAGGGGCTAATGAGCAGTTCTTC. The encoded protein is CASSLGTGANEQFF.

V is TRBV5-4 and J is TRBJ1-2, with 12 nucleotides matching TRBD1. CDR1 is SGHNT and CDR2 is YYREEE in the germline V gene (reference sequence). Trimming removed 4 bases from V and 4 bases from J; junction bases left unmatched: 8. The CDR3 has 16 residues. In DNA, the CDR3 is TGTGCCAGCAGCGTAACCGGGACAGGGGGCCTCTATGGCTACACCTTC. This encodes CASSVTGTGGLYGYTF.

Turning to this clone: In the same sample, other DNA sequences code for this CDR3. The chain combines TRBV7-2 with TRBJ2-5, with 11 bases matching TRBD2. The CDR3 consists of 15 residues. V trimming: 5 bases; J trimming: 2 bases; junction bases outside the gene matches: 4. The germline V gene has CDR1 SGHTA and CDR2 FQGNSA. The CDR3 coding sequence is TGTGCCAGCAGCCTCGGACTAGCGGGTCAAGAGACCCAGTACTTC. Its translation is CASSLGLAGQETQYF.

As for this clone: Other DNA sequences in this sample translate to the same CDR3. The chain links TRBV7-2 to TRBJ2-7; tentatively, D is TRBD2 (5 bases). The CDR3 loop spans 15 amino acids. V lost 5 bases and J lost 0, with 14 bases in between. The germline V gene has CDR1 SGHTA and CDR2 FQGNSA. The CDR3 sequence is CASSLGGYISYEQYF. The CDR3, as DNA: TGTGCCAGCAGCCTAGGCGGGTATATCTCCTACGAGCAGTACTTC.

With regard to this clone: It is likely a read error: a sequence one base away is far more abundant. The chain links TRBV6-1 to TRBJ1-5; D unclear. Looked up from germline, CDR1 is MNHNS and CDR2 is SASEGT. V was trimmed by 6 bases and J by 0 bases, leaving 6 bases between them. The CDR3 loop spans 13 amino acids. CDR3 region: CASRSDSNQPQHF. As DNA, the CDR3 is TGTGCCAGCAGGAGCGATAGCAATCAGCCCCAGCATTTT.

The CDR3 coding sequence is TGTGCCAGCAGTTTATCGGGGACCCCAGATAACACCATATATTTT. Amino acid sequence: CASSLSGTPDNTIYF. The chain has TRBV28 and TRBJ1-3; D possibly corresponds to TRBD1 (5 bases). Trimming took 1 base from V and 7 from J, leaving 14 bases between them. CDR1 is MDHEN, CDR2 SYDVKM, per germline. The CDR3 consists of 15 residues.

V and J are TRBV29-1 and TRBJ2-1, with unresolved D. V dropped 6 bases and J dropped 14 bases, with 17 bases sitting between them. The length of the CDR3 is 11 residues. Germline V CDR1 and CDR2: SQVTM, ANQGSEA. The CDR3 sequence is CSVPTSAFEFF. In nucleotides, the CDR3 is TGCAGCGTCCCCACAAGCGCTTTTGAGTTCTTC.

The genes are TRBV7-2 and TRBJ2-1; D gene ambiguous. The V gene's germline CDR1 is SGHTA and CDR2 FQGNSA. V gave up 0 bases and J gave up 9 bases, with 12 bases separating them. CDR3 length equals 14 residues. This chain's CDR3 is CASSLAPYSGEQFF. CDR3 sequence (DNA): TGTGCCAGCAGCTTAGCGCCCTACTCCGGTGAGCAGTTCTTC.

The chain carries TRBV5-6 and TRBJ2-1, with TRBD2 matching 15 bases. The length of the CDR3 is 19 residues. Per germline, CDR1 SGHDT and CDR2 YYEEEE. After removal of 0 bases from V and 5 bases from J, the junction contained 9 bases not matched to a gene. The CDR3 coding sequence is TGTGCCAGCAGCTTGGGGCCCCGGACTAGCGGGAGGGTAAACAATGAGCAGTTCTTC. Translation gives CASSLGPRTSGRVNNEQFF. Drawing the rest from reference TRBV5-6 and TRBJ2-1, the complete variable domain is DAGVTQSPTHLIKTRGQQVTLRCSPKSGHDTVSWYQQALGQGPQFIFQYYEEEERQRGNFPDRFSGHQFPNYSSELNVNALLLGDSALYLCASSLGPRTSGRVNNEQFFGPGTRLTVL.

With regard to this clone: The sample holds other DNA sequences that translate to the same CDR3. The V gene is TRBV18, the J gene TRBJ2-5; 7 nucleotides align to TRBD2. The J segment lost 4 bases and the V segment lost 3 bases, leaving 2 bases of the junction unmatched. The CDR3 has 13 residues. Germline V CDR1 and CDR2: KGHSH, LQKENI. DNA for the CDR3: TGTGCCAGCTCACCGGGAGGGACAGAGACCCAGTACTTC. Encoded protein: CASSPGGTETQYF.